This note documents a single T cell receptor (beta chain) sequence. Trimming cost V 2 bases and J 9 bases, with 17 bases left between them. Germline V lookup: CDR1 ENHRY, CDR2 SYGVKD. CDR3 length equals 15 residues. This specimen comes from a study of blood T cell repertoires in COVID-19. Generated by immunoSEQ multiplex PCR, the TCRdb table keeps only in-frame clones and is missing some. The sample shows 70,000 to 80,000 clones, 80% of them seen only once. This sequence originates from a human donor in a cohort sampled during active COVID-19. This sequence joins TRBV10-3 and TRBJ2-1; D perhaps matches TRBD2 (7 bases). Sequenced sample: peripheral blood. For the CDR3, the DNA is TGTGCCATCAGTGAGCAGTCGCGGGGGCCTAGTGAGCAGTTCTTC. It translates to CAISEQSRGPSEQFF.